This T cell receptor beta chain came from a study of post-analysis software for immune sequencing data. Broader study findings: In patients, five or six TRBV segments were more frequent than in controls, with TRBV5-6, TRBV5-1 and TRBV20-1 among them.

CDR1 SGHTA and CDR2 FQGNSA come from the germline V gene. The CDR3 consists of 15 residues. V was cut by 5 bases and J by 0 bases, with 10 bases left in between. Points on this clonotype: Antigen: not known.

Every TCR beta cDNA library bore unique molecular identifiers. TCRdb called the PCR reads again in MiXCR, with one record for every CDR3 protein. The sample lists about 380,000 distinct CDR3 sequences, roughly 36% seen once, with over 10% in the top ten. Sequencing was performed on blood. The chain joins TRBV7-2 to TRBJ2-2; D tentatively fits TRBD1 or TRBD2 (6 bases each). The receptor was derived from a girl aged 10 to 17 with multiple sclerosis. The CDR3 region is CASSPGAANTGELFF. The CDR3 nucleotides read TGTGCCAGCAGCCCGGGGGCGGCGAACACCGGGGAGCTGTTTTTT.